This T cell receptor (beta chain) was documented in a study of cytomegalovirus exposure and HLA in healthy donors. The germline V and J ends were trimmed by 2 bases and 4 bases, with 15 bases remaining between them. Germline-derived CDR1 and CDR2 are SGHDT and YYEEEE. The CDR3 is made up of 15 amino acids. Libraries were prepared by immunoSEQ multiplex PCR; TCRdb keeps only in-frame clonotypes and omits some of them. The sample yields roughly 84,000 clones, about nine tenths seen once. The chain recombines TRBV5-6 with TRBJ1-1; unclear D gene. The sequenced sample consisted of PBMCs. The origin of this receptor is a man aged 25 to 40 in good health and CMV-seronegative. Written as DNA, the CDR3 is TGTGCCAGCAGCTTAGCACGGGGTGAAGGCACTGAAGCTTTCTTT. As protein: CASSLARGEGTEAFF.